The rows below give T cell receptor beta chains drawn from one sample of a study of cytomegalovirus exposure and HLA in healthy donors. Clones were read by immunoSEQ multiplex PCR, and TCRdb kept only the in-frame ones, dropping some. The sample records about 59,000 clones, 80% being singletons. The sequenced material came from PBMCs. Receptor source: a woman aged 40-49 years in good health and CMV-seronegative. Each CDR3 is given with its conserved first and last residue. A D gene is named only where the DNA matches it firmly. The size of a clone is reported for some rows only, either as once, few or many, or as a class for expanded clones.

abundance,d_gene,j_gene,len,v_gene,CDR3aa,CDR3nt
NA,TRBD2,TRBJ2-1,16,TRBV6-4,CASSDTKREESNEQFF,TGTGCCAGCAGTGACACTAAGCGGGAGGAGAGCAATGAGCAGTTCTTC
NA,NA,TRBJ2-7,16,TRBV7-9,CASSLVGSTTSYEQYF,TGTGCCAGCAGCTTAGTGGGCAGTACCACCTCCTACGAGCAGTACTTC
NA,NA,TRBJ2-7,16,TRBV5-1,CASFLRPGGQGYEQYF,TGCGCCAGCTTCCTCAGGCCCGGGGGGCAGGGCTACGAGCAGTACTTC
NA,NA,TRBJ2-7,13,TRBV19,CASSIRGPYEQYF,TGTGCCAGTAGTATCCGCGGCCCCTACGAGCAGTACTTC
NA,NA,TRBJ1-1,15,TRBV4-1,CASSQEWQGNTEAFF,TGCGCCAGCAGCCAAGAATGGCAGGGGAACACTGAAGCTTTCTTT
NA,NA,TRBJ1-3,15,TRBV5-1,CASSLASGSGNTIYF,TGCGCCAGCAGCTTGGCCTCAGGCTCTGGAAACACCATATATTTT
few,NA,TRBJ2-2,14,TRBV27,CASSFAGDTGELFF,TGTGCCAGCAGTTTCGCAGGGGACACCGGGGAGCTGTTTTTT
NA,NA,TRBJ1-4,13,TRBV2,CAGTRGTNEKLFF,TGTGCCGGTACTAGGGGGACTAATGAAAAACTGTTTTTT
NA,TRBD1,TRBJ1-5,13,TRBV6-6,CASRGDRGQPQHF,TGTGCCAGCAGGGGGGACAGGGGACAGCCCCAGCATTTT
NA,TRBD1,TRBJ2-3,15,TRBV5-1,CASSLDRGLLDTQYF,TGCGCCAGCAGCCTGGACAGGGGGCTGTTAGATACGCAGTATTTT
NA,TRBD2,TRBJ2-7,13,TRBV28,CASSLAVAYEQYF,TGTGCCAGCAGTCTAGCGGTCGCCTACGAGCAGTACTTC
NA,TRBD1,TRBJ1-1,17,TRBV29-1,CSIAGQGLNNWDTEAFF,TGCAGCATCGCCGGACAGGGACTTAATAATTGGGACACTGAAGCTTTCTTT
few,NA,TRBJ2-1,15,TRBV6-5,CASSYMRSSYNEQFF,TGTGCCAGCAGTTACATGCGGAGCTCCTACAATGAGCAGTTCTTC
NA,NA,TRBJ1-1,12,TRBV29-1,CSVYDQGSGAFF,TGCAGCGTTTACGACCAGGGGAGTGGGGCTTTCTTT
NA,TRBD2,TRBJ2-1,17,TRBV5-1,CASSLAVAGSDYNEQFF,TGCGCCAGCAGCTTGGCCGTAGCGGGGTCGGACTACAATGAGCAGTTCTTC
NA,NA,TRBJ1-5,13,TRBV6-5,CASSYSWEEPQHF,TGTGCCAGCAGTTACTCCTGGGAGGAGCCCCAGCATTTT
once,TRBD1,TRBJ2-7,15,TRBV28,CASSSPGTGNYEQYF,TGTGCCAGCAGTTCACCCGGGACAGGGAACTACGAGCAGTACTTC
NA,NA,TRBJ2-5,14,TRBV9,CASSAGVHPETQYF,TGTGCCAGCAGCGCGGGAGTCCACCCGGAGACCCAGTACTTC
NA,TRBD2,TRBJ2-3,16,TRBV9,CASSVLLAGHTDTQYF,TGTGCCAGCAGCGTACTACTAGCGGGACACACAGATACGCAGTATTTT
NA,TRBD2,TRBJ2-7,15,TRBV11-2,CASSFGTSASYEQYF,TGTGCCAGCAGCTTCGGGACTAGCGCGAGCTACGAGCAGTACTTC
NA,TRBD1,TRBJ1-5,15,TRBV2,CASRGQGLSNQPQHF,TGTGCCAGCAGGGGACAGGGTTTGAGCAATCAGCCCCAGCATTTT
NA,TRBD1,TRBJ1-1,14,TRBV18,CASSPADRGSEAFF,TGTGCCAGCTCACCAGCCGACAGGGGTTCTGAAGCTTTCTTT
once,NA,TRBJ1-1,11,TRBV28,CASSFSLEAFF,TGTGCCAGCAGTTTTTCCCTTGAAGCTTTCTTT
NA,TRBD1,TRBJ1-5,15,TRBV13,CASSLRQGSNQPQHF,TGTGCCAGCAGCTTACGACAGGGGAGCAATCAGCCCCAGCATTTT
NA,TRBD1,TRBJ2-3,14,TRBV19,CASSTGVSTDTQYF,TGTGCCAGTAGCACAGGGGTTTCCACAGATACGCAGTATTTT
NA,TRBD2,TRBJ2-1,18,TRBV27,CASSLARTSVSSYNEQFF,TGTGCCAGCAGTTTAGCCAGGACTAGCGTCAGCTCCTACAATGAGCAGTTCTTC
NA,NA,TRBJ1-5,14,TRBV4-1,CASSHNQANQPQHF,TGCGCCAGCAGCCATAACCAGGCCAATCAGCCCCAGCATTTT
NA,TRBD1,TRBJ2-2,15,TRBV2,CASSELTGVTGELFF,TGTGCCAGCAGTGAATTAACAGGGGTCACCGGGGAGCTGTTTTTT
NA,TRBD1,TRBJ1-1,14,TRBV7-9,CASSSRTGNTEAFF,TGTGCCAGCAGCTCCCGGACAGGGAACACTGAAGCTTTCTTT
NA,TRBD1,TRBJ1-2,12,TRBV7-9,CASSTGQGDYTF,TGTGCCAGCAGCACGGGACAGGGGGACTACACCTTC
NA,NA,TRBJ2-5,14,TRBV9,CASSVEQGQETQYF,TGTGCCAGCAGCGTAGAACAGGGCCAAGAGACCCAGTACTTC
NA,TRBD2,TRBJ2-1,15,TRBV9,CASSGGGLAGYEQFF,TGTGCCAGCAGCGGGGGGGGACTAGCGGGATATGAGCAGTTCTTC
NA,TRBD1,TRBJ1-1,13,TRBV5-6,CASSLQGAAEAFF,TGTGCCAGCAGCTTGCAGGGGGCGGCTGAAGCTTTCTTT